One T cell receptor beta chain is described in this entry. The antigen is unknown. This sample is drawn from a study of T cell responses to AZD1222 COVID-19 vaccine. Doses given second, at about 4 or about 12 weeks, were pooled. Study-level points and caveats: The donor group comprised mostly white British people and more females; the analysis possibly underestimated clonal diversity.

This CDR3 has 14 amino acids. Germline V gene data show CDR1 as SGHRS and CDR2 as YFSETQ. The V and J ends lost 4 bases and 4 bases respectively, with 12 bases between them. Measured with immunoSEQ multiplex PCR; TCRdb has only the in-frame clones, and not every one. The sample holds 100,000 to 150,000 clones, 75% to 95% seen once. The sample was peripheral blood, taken 28 days after the second AZD1222 dose. The rearrangement uses TRBV5-1 and TRBJ2-1, with D maybe TRBD2 (6 bases). The sequence was collected from an adult who received the AZD1222 COVID-19 vaccine. CDR3 DNA: TGCGCCAGCAGCGGGTTCGGGGGTTACAATGAGCAGTTCTTC. It is translated as CASSGFGGYNEQFF.